These T cell receptor beta chains were read from a single sample in a study of CD8 T cell repertoires and HIV-1 epitope variants. No antigen has been assigned to these receptors. TCRdb's table, derived via immunoSEQ multiplex PCR, lists solely in-frame clones and lacks some. The repertoire includes around 2,000 clones, about 72% of them detected once, and roughly 44% sits in the top ten. The source material was cultured CD8+ T cells derived from PBMCs. The origin of the receptors is a male donor with HIV. Each CDR3 is given with its conserved first and last residue. The D gene is left open where the match is weak. The size of a clone is reported for some rows only, either as once, few or many, or as a class for expanded clones.

TRBJ1-1 - 14 TRBV28 - TGTGCCAGCAGCCCCCCGACAGGTTACGGTGAAGCTTTCTTT CASSPPTGYGEAFF
TRBJ1-1 - 17 TRBV13 - TGTGCCAGCAGCCAAACCGGAGGGTCTGGCATGAACACTGAAGCTTTCTTT CASSQTGGSGMNTEAFF
TRBJ2-3 - 17 TRBV27 - TGTGCCAGCTATTCGGTTCAGATACATACTAGCACAGATACGCAGTATTTT CASYSVQIHTSTDTQYF
TRBJ2-7 - 14 TRBV19 - TGTGCCAGTAGTATAGGTTCGGCAGGGTACGAGCAGTACTTC CASSIGSAGYEQYF
TRBJ1-1 - 14 TRBV14 once TGTGCCAGCAGCCCTGAATTATCGCCCACTGAAGCTTTCTTT CASSPELSPTEAFF
TRBJ2-1 - 11 TRBV7-6 - TGTGCCAGCAGCTTATCTGGTGAGCAGTTCTTC CASSLSGEQFF
TRBJ2-1 - 13 TRBV5-1 - TGCGCCAGCAGCTTGGACAGTTACAATGAGCAGTTCTTC CASSLDSYNEQFF
TRBJ2-1 - 16 TRBV11-2 - TGTGCCAGCAGCCCCAGGGGAGGGGGTCCCTACAATGAGCAGTTCTTC CASSPRGGGPYNEQFF
TRBJ2-7 TRBD1 15 TRBV11-2 - TGTGCCAGCAGCTTAGAGGCAGGGGGCTACTACGAGCAGTACTTC CASSLEAGGYYEQYF
TRBJ2-1 - 17 TRBV7-9 - TGTGCCAGCACCTCTTCGGACAGGGGACTAGGGGTCAATGAGCAGTTCTTC CASTSSDRGLGVNEQFF
TRBJ2-7 - 14 TRBV19 - TGTGCCAGTTCGGTGGGGACAATCTCCTACGAGCAGTACTTC CASSVGTISYEQYF
TRBJ1-2 TRBD1 12 TRBV9 few TGTGCCAGCAACCAGGGGGCTTATGGCTACACCTTC CASNQGAYGYTF
TRBJ2-3 - 15 TRBV11-2 once TGTGCCAGCAGCCCATCCTCCTTTGACACAGATACGCAGTATTTT CASSPSSFDTDTQYF
TRBJ1-3 - 15 TRBV9 - TGTGCCAGCAGCCCCGGACAAGTCTCTGGAAACACCATATATTTT CASSPGQVSGNTIYF
TRBJ2-5 - 12 TRBV18 - TGTGCCAGCTCACCACTCCAAGAGACCCAGTACTTC CASSPLQETQYF
TRBJ1-1 - 13 TRBV6-5 - TGTGCCAGCAGCCAGACCCGGGGGACTGAAGCTTTCTTT CASSQTRGTEAFF
TRBJ2-5 - 13 TRBV6-4 few TGTGCCAGCAGTGACAGGGGACGAGAGACCCAGTACTTC CASSDRGRETQYF
TRBJ1-5 TRBD1 15 TRBV5-1 - TGCGCCAGCAGCTTGTCGACAGGGGTGAGTCAGCCCCAGCATTTT CASSLSTGVSQPQHF
TRBJ2-7 TRBD1 13 TRBV5-4 - TGTGCCAGCAGCTTGGGACAGGGGAACGAGCAGTACTTC CASSLGQGNEQYF
TRBJ1-1 - 12 TRBV4-1 - TGCGCCAGCAGCCAAGGGACAGCCGAAGCTTTCTTT CASSQGTAEAFF
TRBJ1-1 TRBD1 15 TRBV19 - TGTGCCAGTAGTATCGGGGGACAGGCGTACACTGAAGCTTTCTTT CASSIGGQAYTEAFF
TRBJ2-1 TRBD1 15 TRBV7-3 - TGTGCCAGCAGCTCCGGGACAGGGGATTACAATGAGCAGTTCTTC CASSSGTGDYNEQFF
TRBJ2-3 TRBD1 16 TRBV9 - TGTGCCAGCAGCCTCCGACAGGGGGGGGGCACAGATACGCAGTATTTT CASSLRQGGGTDTQYF
TRBJ1-2 TRBD1 14 TRBV5-6 few TGTGCCAGCAGCCCTGGACAGGGATTCTATGGCTACACCTTC CASSPGQGFYGYTF
TRBJ2-2 - 13 TRBV6-5 few TGTGCCAGCAGCTCGGACAGCACCGGGGAGCTGTTTTTT CASSSDSTGELFF
TRBJ1-1 - 13 TRBV19 - TGTGCCAGTAGTATAGTAGCTAACGGTGAAGCTTTCTTT CASSIVANGEAFF
TRBJ2-3 TRBD2 20 TRBV28 - TGTGCCAGCAGTTTAGCAGCTAGCGGGAGCGGTAAGGCACACACAGATACGCAGTATTTT CASSLAASGSGKAHTDTQYF
TRBJ1-2 - 15 TRBV6-5 - TGTGCCAGCAGTCCAGGGACACCTACCTACTATGGCTACACCTTC CASSPGTPTYYGYTF
TRBJ2-7 - 15 TRBV9 - TGTGCCAGCAGCGTAGATCCCGAAGGGTTCTACGAGCAGTACTTC CASSVDPEGFYEQYF
TRBJ2-3 TRBD2 16 TRBV2 - TGTGCCAGCAGTGAAGTCCGACTAGCGGGGACAGATACGCAGTATTTT CASSEVRLAGTDTQYF
TRBJ1-3 - 15 TRBV5-8 - TGTGCCAGCAGCTTCGGACGGGACCCTGGAAACACCATATATTTT CASSFGRDPGNTIYF
TRBJ1-4 TRBD1 16 TRBV4-3 - TGCGCCAGCAGCCAAGAAGAAGGGACAGGGAATGAAAAACTGTTTTTT CASSQEEGTGNEKLFF
TRBJ2-3 - 16 TRBV4-2 - TGTGCCAGCAGCCAAGATTTCGCGGGGACCACAGATACGCAGTATTTT CASSQDFAGTTDTQYF
TRBJ2-4 - 15 TRBV2 - TGTGCCAGCAGTGTTATGGGGACAGCCAAAAACATTCAGTACTTC CASSVMGTAKNIQYF
TRBJ2-3 TRBD1 16 TRBV4-1 - TGCGCCAGCAGTCAGGTTGGACAGGGGAGCACAGATACGCAGTATTTT CASSQVGQGSTDTQYF
TRBJ2-7 - 14 TRBV6-6 - TGTGCCAGCAGCCCCGGGGCGATTACCTACGAGCAGTACTTC CASSPGAITYEQYF
TRBJ1-2 - 15 TRBV30 - TGTGCCTGGAGTCCCCCTCCACCCTCAGGGGATGGCTACACCTTC CAWSPPPPSGDGYTF
TRBJ1-3 - 14 TRBV7-9 few TGTGCCAGCAGCAATTCCCCCACGGGGAACACCATATATTTT CASSNSPTGNTIYF
TRBJ2-7 TRBD1 14 TRBV27 - TGTGCCAGCAGTTTCGGACAGGGGGCTATCGAGCAGTACTTC CASSFGQGAIEQYF
TRBJ1-4 - 15 TRBV7-9 once TGTGCCAGCAGCTATGGGCCCTCACGGGATGAAAAACTGTTTTTT CASSYGPSRDEKLFF
TRBJ2-5 - 13 TRBV19 - TGTGCCAGTAGTAGGTCGTCATCGGAGACCCAGTACTTC CASSRSSSETQYF
TRBJ2-3 - 15 TRBV6-1 - TGTGCCAGCAGAGACGGACAGTTAACGGGAGATACGCAGTATTTT CASRDGQLTGDTQYF
TRBJ2-3 TRBD2 15 TRBV28 - TGTGCCAGCAGTTTAGCGGGAGGGAGCACAGATACGCAGTATTTT CASSLAGGSTDTQYF
TRBJ2-1 TRBD2 16 TRBV19 - TGTGCCAGTAGTATCGGGTCTCTAGCGGCCGACAATGAGCAGTTCTTC CASSIGSLAADNEQFF
TRBJ2-1 - 13 TRBV7-2 - TGTGCCAGCAGCTTACAACCACGGAATGAGCAGTTCTTC CASSLQPRNEQFF
TRBJ1-5 - 14 TRBV12-1 - TGTGCCAGCAGCCTTCAGGGAGGGAATCAGCCCCAGCATTTT CASSLQGGNQPQHF
TRBJ2-3 - 16 TRBV7-2 - TGTGCCAGCAGCCATCCGCGGGACACACTCACAGATACGCAGTATTTT CASSHPRDTLTDTQYF
TRBJ2-3 TRBD2 17 TRBV5-6 - TGTGCCAGCAGCCCCCGACTAGCGGGAGTCCGCACAGATACGCAGTATTTT CASSPRLAGVRTDTQYF
TRBJ2-2 - 14 TRBV5-4 - TGTGCCAGCAGCTTGGATCGAGGGTCCGGGGAGCTGTTTTTT CASSLDRGSGELFF
TRBJ2-7 - 15 TRBV28 few TGTGCCAGCAGTTCCCTCGGGACCGAACCCTACGAGCAGTACTTC CASSSLGTEPYEQYF
TRBJ1-2 - 15 TRBV15 - TGTGCCACCAGCAGAGCGGGGGATGGAGACTATGGCTACACCTTC CATSRAGDGDYGYTF
TRBJ2-3 TRBD2 18 TRBV19 - TGTGCCAGTAGTCCCGGGACTAGCGGGATCGTTATCACAGATACGCAGTATTTT CASSPGTSGIVITDTQYF